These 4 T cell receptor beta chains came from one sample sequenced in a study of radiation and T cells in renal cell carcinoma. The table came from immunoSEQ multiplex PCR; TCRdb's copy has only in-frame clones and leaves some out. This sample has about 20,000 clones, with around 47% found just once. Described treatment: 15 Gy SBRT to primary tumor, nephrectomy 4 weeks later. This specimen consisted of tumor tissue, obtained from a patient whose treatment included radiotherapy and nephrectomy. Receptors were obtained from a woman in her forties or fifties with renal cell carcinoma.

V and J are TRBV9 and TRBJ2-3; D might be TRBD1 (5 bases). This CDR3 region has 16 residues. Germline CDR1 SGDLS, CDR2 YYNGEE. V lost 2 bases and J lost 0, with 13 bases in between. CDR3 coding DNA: TGTGCCAGCAGCGTCCAGGGCTACCGTAGCACAGATACGCAGTATTTT. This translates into CASSVQGYRSTDTQYF. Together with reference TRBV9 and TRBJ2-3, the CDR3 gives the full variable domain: DSGVTQTPKHLITATGQRVTLRCSPRSGDLSVYWYQQSLDQGLQFLIQYYNGEERAKGNILERFSAQQFPDLHSELNLSSLELGDSALYFCASSVQGYRSTDTQYFGPGTRLTVL.

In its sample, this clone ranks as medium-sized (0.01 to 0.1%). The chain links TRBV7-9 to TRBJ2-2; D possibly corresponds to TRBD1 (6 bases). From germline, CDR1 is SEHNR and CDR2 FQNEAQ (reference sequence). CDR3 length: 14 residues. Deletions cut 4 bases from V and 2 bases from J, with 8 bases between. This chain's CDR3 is CASSSGHNTGELFF. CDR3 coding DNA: TGTGCCAGCAGCTCGGGACATAACACCGGGGAGCTGTTTTTT.

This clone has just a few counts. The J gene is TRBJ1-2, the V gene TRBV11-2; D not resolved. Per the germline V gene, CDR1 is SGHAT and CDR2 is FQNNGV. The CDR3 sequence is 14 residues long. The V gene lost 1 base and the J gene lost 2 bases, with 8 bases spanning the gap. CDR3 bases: TGTGCCAGCAGCTTAGCAGGACGGAACTATGGCTACACCTTC. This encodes CASSLAGRNYGYTF.

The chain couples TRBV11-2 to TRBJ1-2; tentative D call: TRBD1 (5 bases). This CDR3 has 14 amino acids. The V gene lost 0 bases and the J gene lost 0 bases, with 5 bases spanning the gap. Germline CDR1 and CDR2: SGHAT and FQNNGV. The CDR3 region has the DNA TGTGCCAGCAGCTTAGAGACAGCTAACTATGGCTACACCTTC. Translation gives CASSLETANYGYTF. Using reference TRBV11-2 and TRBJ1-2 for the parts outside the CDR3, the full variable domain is EAGVAQSPRYKIIEKRQSVAFWCNPISGHATLYWYQQILGQGPKLLIQFQNNGVVDDSQLPKDRFSAERLKGVDSTLKIQPAKLEDSAVYLCASSLETANYGYTFGSGTRLTVV.